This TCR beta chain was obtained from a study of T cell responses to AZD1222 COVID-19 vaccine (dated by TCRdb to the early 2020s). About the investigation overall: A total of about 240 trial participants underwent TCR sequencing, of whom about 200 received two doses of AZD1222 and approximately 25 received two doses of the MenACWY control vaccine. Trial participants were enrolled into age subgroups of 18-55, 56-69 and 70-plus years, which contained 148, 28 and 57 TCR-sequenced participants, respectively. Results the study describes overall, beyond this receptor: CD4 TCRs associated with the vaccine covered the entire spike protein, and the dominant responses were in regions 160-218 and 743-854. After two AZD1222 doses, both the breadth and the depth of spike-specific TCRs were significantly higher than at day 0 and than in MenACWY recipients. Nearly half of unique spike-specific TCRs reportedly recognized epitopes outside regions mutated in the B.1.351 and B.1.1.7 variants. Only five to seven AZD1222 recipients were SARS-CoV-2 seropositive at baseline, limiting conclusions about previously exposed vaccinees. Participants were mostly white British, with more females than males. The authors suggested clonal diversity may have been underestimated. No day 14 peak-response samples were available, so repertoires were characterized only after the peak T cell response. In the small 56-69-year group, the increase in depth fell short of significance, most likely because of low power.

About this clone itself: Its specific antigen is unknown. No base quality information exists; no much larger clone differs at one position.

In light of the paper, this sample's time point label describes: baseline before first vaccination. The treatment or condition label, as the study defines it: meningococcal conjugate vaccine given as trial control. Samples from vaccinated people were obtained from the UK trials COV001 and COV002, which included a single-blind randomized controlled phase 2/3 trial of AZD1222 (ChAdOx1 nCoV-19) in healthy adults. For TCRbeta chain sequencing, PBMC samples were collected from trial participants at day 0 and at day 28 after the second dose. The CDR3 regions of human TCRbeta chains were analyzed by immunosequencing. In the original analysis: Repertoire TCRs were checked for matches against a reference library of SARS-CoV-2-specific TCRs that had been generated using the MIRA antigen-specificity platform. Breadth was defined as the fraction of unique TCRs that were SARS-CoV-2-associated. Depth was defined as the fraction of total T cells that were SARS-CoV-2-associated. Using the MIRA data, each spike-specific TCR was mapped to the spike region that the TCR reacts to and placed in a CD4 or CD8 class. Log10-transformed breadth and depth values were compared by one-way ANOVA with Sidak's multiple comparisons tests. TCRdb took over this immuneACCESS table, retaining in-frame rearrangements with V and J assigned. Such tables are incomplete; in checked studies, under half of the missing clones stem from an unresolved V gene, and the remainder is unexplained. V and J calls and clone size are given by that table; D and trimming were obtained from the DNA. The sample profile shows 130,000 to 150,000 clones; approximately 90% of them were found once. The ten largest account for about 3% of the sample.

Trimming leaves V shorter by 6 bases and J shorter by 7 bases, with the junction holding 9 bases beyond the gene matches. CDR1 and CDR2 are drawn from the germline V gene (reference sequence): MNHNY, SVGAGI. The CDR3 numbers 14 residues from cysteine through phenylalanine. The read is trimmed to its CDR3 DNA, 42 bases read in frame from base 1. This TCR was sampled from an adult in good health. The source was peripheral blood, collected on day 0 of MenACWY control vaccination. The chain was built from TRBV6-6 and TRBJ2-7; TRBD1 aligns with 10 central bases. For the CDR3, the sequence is CASSLPGQGWEQYF. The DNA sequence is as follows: TGTGCCAGCAGCTTACCGGGACAGGGGTGGGAGCAGTACTTC.